A selection of T cell receptor beta chains follows, all from one sample in a study of Graves' ophthalmopathy and Graves' hyperthyroidism. Using its own MiXCR run on the multiplex PCR reads, TCRdb lists one record per CDR3 protein. The table has roughly 400,000 distinct CDR3 sequences, 15% to 20% seen once; the top ten hold about 1.6%. Sequencing input: peripheral blood. The receptor set was obtained from a woman under 30 with Graves' ophthalmopathy. Both conserved end residues are part of each CDR3. D genes are given only for firm matches. Size tells how often a clone was seen (once, few, many) or the class of an expanded clone, and some rows leave it out.

v_gene: TRBV30; abundance: many; j_gene: TRBJ2-7; d_gene: -; CDR3aa: CAWDITGPADEQYF; CDR3nt: TGTGCCTGGGATATAACCGGGCCCGCGGACGAGCAGTACTTC
v_gene: TRBV7-2; abundance: once; j_gene: TRBJ2-7; d_gene: -; CDR3aa: CASSLAPSDEQYF; CDR3nt: TGTGCCAGCAGCTTAGCTCCTTCCGACGAGCAGTACTTC
v_gene: TRBV28; abundance: -; j_gene: TRBJ2-7; d_gene: TRBD2; CDR3aa: CASSFVGRELREQYF; CDR3nt: TGTGCCAGCAGTTTTGTAGGGAGGGAACTTCGCGAGCAGTACTTC
v_gene: TRBV29-1; abundance: many; j_gene: TRBJ1-3; d_gene: -; CDR3aa: CSVGGSGSGNTIYF; CDR3nt: TGCAGCGTTGGGGGGTCTGGGTCTGGAAACACCATATATTTT
v_gene: TRBV6-1; abundance: many; j_gene: TRBJ2-2; d_gene: -; CDR3aa: CASSPDRNTGELFF; CDR3nt: TGTGCCAGCAGCCCCGACCGCAACACCGGGGAGCTGTTTTTT
v_gene: TRBV5-1; abundance: many; j_gene: TRBJ1-6; d_gene: -; CDR3aa: CASSLGTNLGSPLHF; CDR3nt: TGCGCCAGCAGCCTCGGGACCAATCTAGGGTCACCCCTCCACTTT
v_gene: TRBV5-5; abundance: many; j_gene: TRBJ1-2; d_gene: TRBD1; CDR3aa: CASSRGRQGQYGYTF; CDR3nt: TGTGCCAGCAGCCGGGGAAGACAGGGACAATATGGCTACACCTTC
v_gene: TRBV11-2; abundance: -; j_gene: TRBJ2-5; d_gene: TRBD2; CDR3aa: CASSPSPGRAAGYQETQYF; CDR3nt: TGTGCCAGCAGCCCAAGTCCCGGGAGGGCGGCGGGGTACCAAGAGACCCAGTACTTC
v_gene: TRBV5-8; abundance: many; j_gene: TRBJ1-5; d_gene: -; CDR3aa: CASSLMRGPQHF; CDR3nt: TGTGCCAGCAGCTTAATGCGGGGGCCCCAGCATTTT
v_gene: TRBV27; abundance: many; j_gene: TRBJ2-7; d_gene: TRBD1; CDR3aa: CASSSPGTGYYEQYF; CDR3nt: TGTGCCAGCAGTTCACCCGGGACAGGGTACTACGAGCAGTACTTC
v_gene: TRBV12-3/TRBV12-4; abundance: many; j_gene: TRBJ1-1; d_gene: -; CDR3aa: CASSLAQGRVFAEAFF; CDR3nt: TGTGCCAGCAGTTTAGCGCAGGGGCGGGTCTTTGCTGAAGCTTTCTTT
v_gene: TRBV6-2/TRBV6-3; abundance: many; j_gene: TRBJ2-7; d_gene: -; CDR3aa: CACVTYEQYF; CDR3nt: TGTGCCTGCGTCACCTACGAGCAGTACTTC
v_gene: TRBV27; abundance: many; j_gene: TRBJ2-4; d_gene: -; CDR3aa: CASSLSANIQYF; CDR3nt: TGTGCCAGCAGTTTATCAGCAAACATTCAGTACTTC
v_gene: TRBV6-2/TRBV6-3; abundance: many; j_gene: TRBJ1-1; d_gene: -; CDR3aa: CASSFNFEGYMNTEAFF; CDR3nt: TGTGCCAGCAGCTTCAATTTTGAGGGATACATGAACACTGAAGCTTTCTTT
v_gene: TRBV6-2/TRBV6-3; abundance: many; j_gene: TRBJ1-5; d_gene: -; CDR3aa: CASSYRWDQPQHF; CDR3nt: TGTGCCAGCAGTTACCGTTGGGATCAGCCCCAGCATTTT
v_gene: TRBV27; abundance: many; j_gene: TRBJ2-7; d_gene: TRBD2; CDR3aa: CASSFASGSYEQYF; CDR3nt: TGTGCCAGCAGTTTTGCTAGCGGGAGCTACGAGCAGTACTTC
v_gene: TRBV6-2/TRBV6-3; abundance: -; j_gene: TRBJ1-1; d_gene: -; CDR3aa: CASSRTDAEAFF; CDR3nt: TGTGCCAGCAGTAGGACAGACGCTGAAGCTTTCTTT
v_gene: TRBV7-2; abundance: many; j_gene: TRBJ2-7; d_gene: -; CDR3aa: CASSSRAPLYEQYF; CDR3nt: TGTGCCAGCAGCTCCCGGGCACCTCTCTACGAGCAGTACTTC
v_gene: TRBV6-5; abundance: many; j_gene: TRBJ2-7; d_gene: TRBD2; CDR3aa: CASSSRAGTSSYEQYF; CDR3nt: TGTGCCAGCAGTTCCCGGGCCGGGACTAGCTCCTACGAGCAGTACTTC
v_gene: TRBV6-1; abundance: many; j_gene: TRBJ2-7; d_gene: TRBD2; CDR3aa: CASSGRLAGAGGLREQYF; CDR3nt: TGTGCCAGCAGTGGGAGACTAGCGGGAGCTGGGGGCTTGCGGGAGCAGTACTTC
v_gene: TRBV7-2; abundance: many; j_gene: TRBJ2-2; d_gene: TRBD1; CDR3aa: CASSLAQGGRELFF; CDR3nt: TGTGCCAGCAGCTTAGCGCAAGGGGGCCGGGAGCTGTTTTTT
v_gene: TRBV28; abundance: -; j_gene: TRBJ1-1; d_gene: -; CDR3aa: CASSKGRQVNTEAFF; CDR3nt: TGTGCCAGCAGTAAGGGAAGACAGGTGAACACTGAAGCTTTCTTT
v_gene: TRBV27; abundance: many; j_gene: TRBJ2-5; d_gene: -; CDR3aa: CASRTWTDNWETQYF; CDR3nt: TGTGCCAGCAGGACGTGGACAGATAATTGGGAGACCCAGTACTTC
v_gene: TRBV28; abundance: many; j_gene: TRBJ1-1; d_gene: -; CDR3aa: CASSLVEQNTEAFF; CDR3nt: TGTGCCAGCAGTTTGGTAGAACAGAACACTGAAGCTTTCTTT
v_gene: TRBV30; abundance: many; j_gene: TRBJ2-5; d_gene: -; CDR3aa: CAWKAKTREETQYF; CDR3nt: TGTGCCTGGAAGGCCAAAACACGCGAGGAGACCCAGTACTTC
v_gene: TRBV29-1; abundance: -; j_gene: TRBJ2-5; d_gene: -; CDR3aa: CSVEEGGFETQYF; CDR3nt: TGCAGCGTTGAAGAGGGGGGTTTTGAGACCCAGTACTTC
v_gene: TRBV29-1; abundance: many; j_gene: TRBJ1-1; d_gene: -; CDR3aa: CSGNTLDTEAFF; CDR3nt: TGCAGCGGGAACACATTGGACACTGAAGCTTTCTTT
v_gene: TRBV28; abundance: many; j_gene: TRBJ2-5; d_gene: TRBD1; CDR3aa: CASSDRGAQETQYF; CDR3nt: TGTGCCAGCAGTGACAGGGGGGCCCAAGAGACCCAGTACTTC
v_gene: TRBV12-3/TRBV12-4; abundance: -; j_gene: TRBJ1-2; d_gene: -; CDR3aa: CASSWDLSSYGYTF; CDR3nt: TGTGCCAGCAGTTGGGACTTATCCTCCTATGGCTACACCTTC
v_gene: TRBV12-3/TRBV12-4; abundance: many; j_gene: TRBJ2-7; d_gene: -; CDR3aa: CASSLRQGPYEQYF; CDR3nt: TGTGCCAGCAGTTTAAGGCAGGGCCCCTACGAGCAGTACTTC
v_gene: TRBV20-1; abundance: many; j_gene: TRBJ1-1; d_gene: TRBD1; CDR3aa: CSASGAGTGWYTEAFF; CDR3nt: TGCAGTGCTAGTGGGGCCGGGACAGGGTGGTACACTGAAGCTTTCTTT
v_gene: TRBV19; abundance: many; j_gene: TRBJ1-1; d_gene: -; CDR3aa: CASSIDQGRNTEAFF; CDR3nt: TGTGCCAGTAGTATAGACCAGGGCAGGAACACTGAAGCTTTCTTT
v_gene: TRBV11-2; abundance: many; j_gene: TRBJ1-2; d_gene: -; CDR3aa: CASSRQRLNYGYTF; CDR3nt: TGTGCCAGCAGCCGGCAGCGACTAAACTATGGCTACACCTTC
v_gene: TRBV6-1; abundance: many; j_gene: TRBJ1-1; d_gene: -; CDR3aa: CGGGLPGTEASF; CDR3nt: TGTGGGGGAGGACTCCCGGGCACTGAAGCTTCCTTT
v_gene: TRBV7-2; abundance: many; j_gene: TRBJ1-1; d_gene: TRBD1; CDR3aa: CASSAGQGYTEAFF; CDR3nt: TGTGCCAGCAGCGCGGGACAGGGGTACACTGAAGCTTTCTTT
v_gene: TRBV6-5; abundance: many; j_gene: TRBJ1-6; d_gene: -; CDR3aa: CASSYRDGAVWYSPLHF; CDR3nt: TGTGCCAGCAGCTACCGAGACGGGGCGGTCTGGTATTCACCCCTCCACTTT
v_gene: TRBV30; abundance: many; j_gene: TRBJ1-1; d_gene: -; CDR3aa: CASETTRTEAFF; CDR3nt: TGTGCCTCCGAGACCACCCGAACTGAAGCTTTCTTT
v_gene: TRBV10-3; abundance: many; j_gene: TRBJ2-6; d_gene: TRBD2; CDR3aa: CAIMAGGGGSGANVLTF; CDR3nt: TGTGCCATCATGGCGGGAGGGGGAGGGTCTGGGGCCAACGTCCTGACTTTC
v_gene: TRBV15; abundance: many; j_gene: TRBJ1-5; d_gene: -; CDR3aa: CATSILGAVYQPQHF; CDR3nt: TGTGCCACCAGCATTCTCGGGGCAGTTTATCAGCCCCAGCATTTT
v_gene: TRBV7-2; abundance: many; j_gene: TRBJ2-5; d_gene: -; CDR3aa: CASSLFGRETQYF; CDR3nt: TGTGCCAGCAGCTTATTTGGTAGAGAGACCCAGTACTTC
v_gene: TRBV2; abundance: -; j_gene: TRBJ2-4; d_gene: -; CDR3aa: CASKASLLLAKNIQYF; CDR3nt: TGTGCCAGCAAGGCTTCGCTGCTGCTAGCCAAAAACATTCAGTACTTC
v_gene: TRBV9; abundance: many; j_gene: TRBJ2-7; d_gene: -; CDR3aa: CASSVEQDEQYF; CDR3nt: TGTGCCAGCAGCGTAGAACAGGACGAGCAGTACTTC
v_gene: TRBV28; abundance: -; j_gene: TRBJ2-7; d_gene: -; CDR3aa: CASSFGQARDEQYF; CDR3nt: TGTGCCAGCAGTTTCGGGCAGGCCAGGGACGAGCAGTACTTC
v_gene: TRBV28; abundance: many; j_gene: TRBJ2-7; d_gene: -; CDR3aa: CASSLGSHPFYEQYF; CDR3nt: TGTGCCAGCAGTTTAGGGTCTCACCCTTTCTACGAGCAGTACTTC
v_gene: TRBV6-5; abundance: few; j_gene: TRBJ1-3; d_gene: -; CDR3aa: CASSYSSSDSGNTIYF; CDR3nt: TGTGCCAGCAGTTACTCCTCCAGTGACTCTGGAAACACCATATATTTT
v_gene: TRBV6-2/TRBV6-3; abundance: many; j_gene: TRBJ2-7; d_gene: TRBD1; CDR3aa: CASRPTPQDRGKGEQYF; CDR3nt: TGTGCCAGCAGGCCGACCCCCCAGGACAGGGGAAAGGGCGAGCAGTACTTC
v_gene: TRBV18; abundance: many; j_gene: TRBJ1-5; d_gene: TRBD1; CDR3aa: CASSPDGTGGPHQPQHF; CDR3nt: TGTGCCAGCTCACCAGATGGGACAGGGGGCCCTCATCAGCCCCAGCATTTT
v_gene: TRBV7-8; abundance: many; j_gene: TRBJ1-1; d_gene: -; CDR3aa: CASSLGVRAGTEAFF; CDR3nt: TGTGCCAGCAGCTTAGGGGTGAGGGCAGGCACTGAAGCTTTCTTT
v_gene: TRBV7-2; abundance: many; j_gene: TRBJ2-7; d_gene: TRBD1; CDR3aa: CASKTGTVSYEQYF; CDR3nt: TGTGCCAGCAAAACCGGGACAGTCTCCTACGAGCAGTACTTC
v_gene: TRBV19; abundance: many; j_gene: TRBJ2-2; d_gene: TRBD2; CDR3aa: CASSPSGSMVGGELFF; CDR3nt: TGTGCCAGTAGTCCTAGCGGAAGCATGGTGGGCGGGGAGCTGTTTTTT
v_gene: TRBV30; abundance: many; j_gene: TRBJ1-2; d_gene: -; CDR3aa: CAFQGPNYGYTF; CDR3nt: TGTGCCTTCCAGGGGCCTAACTATGGCTACACCTTC